Reported below is one TCR beta chain. The sample belongs to a study of blood T cell repertoires in COVID-19. Overall study context: The samples span acute and convalescent COVID-19 from the United States, Italy and Spain. The analysed material was cDNA or gDNA that came from T cells, B-cell-depleted T cells, or PBMCs.

How the authors handled the data: Estimated nucleated cell counts came from reference gene primer amplification. The assay was immunoSEQ multiplex PCR, and TCRdb's table has in-frame clones only and misses some. That table supplies the V and J calls and clone size; D and trimming were determined from the DNA. Here the sample spans under 300,000 clones, approximately 80% being singletons. Germline CDR1 SGHNT, CDR2 YYREEE (reference sequence). The CDR3 is 15 residues long. The V gene end was trimmed by 4 bases and the J gene end by 5 bases; junction bases not matched to a gene: 6. Sequenced: peripheral blood. The chain joins TRBV5-4 to TRBJ1-3, with TRBD1 matching 10 bases. The clonotype was recovered from a woman aged 60-75 years with active or convalescent COVID-19. The CDR3, as DNA: TGTGCCAGCAGCGTAGACAGGGGGCAGAGAAACACCATATATTTT. The encoded protein is CASSVDRGQRNTIYF.